This TCR beta chain was observed in a study of T cells after yellow fever vaccination. Points from the study as a whole: Just a small share of clonotypes turned up in the CD4 compartment as well as the CD8 compartment. Detected again after the booster were most primary-vaccination clones, at 95% to 96% CD4 and approximately 90% CD8. Weaker, the secondary response peaked sooner, at day 5 versus 15.

It was through 5'RACE template switching that TCR cDNA was made, with a universal primer site and UMIs added. A single record per CDR3 protein comes from TCRdb applying MiXCR to the 5' RACE reads. This table has under 550,000 distinct CDR3 sequences, 21% appearing once. This clonotype came up a few times. Its antigen is not known. CDR3 length: 13 amino acids. Trimming cost V 7 bases and J 6 bases, with 14 bases left between them. Germline CDR1 SGHRS, CDR2 YFSETQ. This sample comprised PBMCs, obtained around 3 weeks after the first yellow fever vaccination. V is TRBV5-1 and J is TRBJ2-1; a weak D match, TRBD2 (5 bases). The receptor comes from a man between 18 and 29 years old who received the YFV17D yellow fever vaccine. The CDR3: CASCPRGSNEQFF. The CDR3 bases are TGCGCCAGCTGTCCTCGGGGTAGCAATGAGCAGTTCTTC.